This T cell receptor (beta chain) was sequenced in a study of blood T cells in healthy people across ages. Whole-study context: Capturing about one barcoded beta molecule per two T cells was achieved by template switching. Overall study results and limits: Comparison with aged donors showed that long-lived donors had more naive CD4+ cells and higher diversity. Samples with more naive T cells showed higher observed beta diversity.

PCR was performed a second time for roughly 7 to 11 cycles using a sample-barcoded 5' primer and a J-beta primer mix. TCRdb called the 5' RACE reads again in MiXCR, with one record for every CDR3 protein. The profile shows approximately 780,000 distinct CDR3 sequences, about 26% of them singletons. The junction had 7 bases not matched to a gene; V was cut back by 1 base and J by 3 bases. The CDR3 sequence is 16 residues long. Looked up from germline, CDR1 is MGHDK and CDR2 is SYGVNS. This clonotype was seen a handful of times. Its antigen is still unknown. This sample also appeared in a second study, on T cells of mothers and their children. That report adds: Versus unrelated pairs, overlap was slightly higher in related mother-child pairs, without reaching significance.

The sample was blood. The V call is TRBV25-1, the J call TRBJ2-5; 8 positions agree with TRBD2. This TCR derives from a boy younger than 18 in good health. CDR3 protein: CASSEWRAGEEETQYF. CDR3 nucleotides: TGTGCCAGCAGTGAATGGCGAGCGGGGGAGGAAGAGACCCAGTACTTC.